This T cell receptor (beta chain) originates from a study of identical twins. The study, taken as a whole, reports: A cross-sectional statistical analysis, not follow-up of the same donors, supported the conclusions. Models underestimated out-of-frame TCR alpha sharing in monozygotic twins. The more abundant beta clonotypes in cord blood had fewer insertions, and memory repertoires did not show this.

cDNA molecules carried unique molecular identifiers, and template switching added a universal primer site. TCRdb re-called the 5' RACE reads with MiXCR, one entry per CDR3 protein. The repertoire includes some 240,000 distinct CDR3 sequences, approximately 10% of them detected once, and less than 12% sits in the top ten. Note on this clonotype: Its antigen is unidentified.

With 5 bases removed from V and 5 bases from J, the gap between germline ends came to 13 bases. The CDR3 sequence is 13 residues long. CDR1 and CDR2 (germline): MGHRA, YSYEKL. J is TRBJ2-7 and V is TRBV4-1, with no clear D. The sample comprised memory T cells sorted from blood. The source is a middle-aged man in good health. In DNA form, the CDR3 reads TGCGCCAGCAGCAAATATCAGGTCCACGAGCAGTACTTC. Translation gives CASSKYQVHEQYF.